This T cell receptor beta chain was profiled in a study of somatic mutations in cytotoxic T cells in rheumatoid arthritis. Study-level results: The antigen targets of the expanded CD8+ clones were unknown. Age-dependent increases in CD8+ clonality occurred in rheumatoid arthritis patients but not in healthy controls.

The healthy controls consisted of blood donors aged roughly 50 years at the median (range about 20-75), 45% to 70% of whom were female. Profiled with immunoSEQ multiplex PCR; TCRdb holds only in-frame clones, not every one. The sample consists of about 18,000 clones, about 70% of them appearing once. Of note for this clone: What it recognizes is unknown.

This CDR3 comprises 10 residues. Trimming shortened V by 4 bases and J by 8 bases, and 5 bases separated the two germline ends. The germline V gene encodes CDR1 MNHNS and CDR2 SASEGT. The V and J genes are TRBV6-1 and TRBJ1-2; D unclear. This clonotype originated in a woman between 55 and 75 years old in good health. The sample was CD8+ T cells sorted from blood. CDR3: CASSGAGYTF. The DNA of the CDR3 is TGTGCCAGCAGTGGGGCGGGCTACACCTTC.